This TCR beta chain was obtained from a study of CXCR3-negative and CXCR3-positive naive CD8 T cells. CDR3 length: 15 residues. Germline CDR1 is ENHRY and CDR2 is SYGVKD. Triplicate roughly 300,000-cell sorts were made of each CD8+ T cell subset. Findings and caveats of the study: Comparably high diversity was seen in both naive subsets, and much lower diversity in memory CD8+ cells.

UMI labels and 5' RACE were used to prepare the TRB cDNA libraries. TCRdb re-called the 5' RACE reads, yielding one record per CDR3 amino acid sequence without DNA. The table for this sample gives around 50,000 distinct CDR3 sequences. Concerning this clonotype itself: Its antigen is not identified.

The sequenced sample was memory CD8+ T cells from blood. The chain joins TRBV10-3 to TRBJ2-3; TCRdb proposes TRBD2, but this gene call is untestable without DNA. This sequence originates from a human donor in good health. Some clones in this sample may be carry-over from other donors' samples. CDR3 sequence reads: CAIRGGGSYTDTQYF.